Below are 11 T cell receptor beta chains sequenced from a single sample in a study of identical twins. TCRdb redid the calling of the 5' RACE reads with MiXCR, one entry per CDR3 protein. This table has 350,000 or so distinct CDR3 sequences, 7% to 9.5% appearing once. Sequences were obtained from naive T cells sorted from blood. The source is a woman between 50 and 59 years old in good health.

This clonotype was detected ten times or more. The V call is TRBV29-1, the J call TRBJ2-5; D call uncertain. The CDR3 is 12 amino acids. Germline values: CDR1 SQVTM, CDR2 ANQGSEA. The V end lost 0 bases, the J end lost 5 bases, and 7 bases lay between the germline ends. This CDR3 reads CSVEEVGETQYF. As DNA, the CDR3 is TGCAGCGTTGAAGAGGTGGGCGAGACCCAGTACTTC.

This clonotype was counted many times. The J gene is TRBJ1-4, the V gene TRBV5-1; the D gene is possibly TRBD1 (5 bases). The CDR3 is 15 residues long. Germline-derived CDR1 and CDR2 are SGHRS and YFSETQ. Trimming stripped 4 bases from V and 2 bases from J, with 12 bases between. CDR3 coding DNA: TGCGCCAGCAGCCCCGGGGACTTTACTAATGAAAAACTGTTTTTT. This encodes CASSPGDFTNEKLFF.

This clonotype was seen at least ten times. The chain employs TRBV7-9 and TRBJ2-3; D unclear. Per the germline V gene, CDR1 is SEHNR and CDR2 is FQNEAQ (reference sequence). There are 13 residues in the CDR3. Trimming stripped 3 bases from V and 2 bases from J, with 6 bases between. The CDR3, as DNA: TGTGCCAGCAGCTTTGAGAACACAGATACGCAGTATTTT. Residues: CASSFENTDTQYF.

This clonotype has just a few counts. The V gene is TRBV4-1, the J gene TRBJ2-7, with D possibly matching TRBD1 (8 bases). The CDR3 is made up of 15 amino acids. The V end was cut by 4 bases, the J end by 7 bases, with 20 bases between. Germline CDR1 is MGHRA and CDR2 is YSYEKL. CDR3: CASSPRTGRDVEQYF. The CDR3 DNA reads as TGCGCCAGCAGCCCCAGGACAGGGAGGGATGTGGAGCAGTACTTC.

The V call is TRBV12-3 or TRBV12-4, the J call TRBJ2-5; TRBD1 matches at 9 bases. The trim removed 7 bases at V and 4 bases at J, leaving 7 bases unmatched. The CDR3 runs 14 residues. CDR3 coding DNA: TGTGCCAGCACCCCGGGACAGGGTGGAGAGACCCAGTACTTC. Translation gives CASTPGQGGETQYF.

CDR3 bases: TGCGCCAGCAGCGGGACAGCTAACTATGGCTACACCTTC. This translates into CASSGTANYGYTF. This chain joins TRBV5-1 and TRBJ1-2; 7 bases are a match to TRBD1. The J segment lost 0 bases and the V segment lost 4 bases, leaving 0 bases of the junction unmatched. From germline, CDR1 is SGHRS and CDR2 YFSETQ. The CDR3 has 13 amino acids.

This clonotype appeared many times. CDR3 in DNA: TGTGCCAGCACCCTGCCCAGCTCTGGAAACACCATATATTTT. This encodes CASTLPSSGNTIYF. The J gene is TRBJ1-3, the V gene TRBV28, with no clear D. Germline CDR1 reads MDHEN; CDR2 reads SYDVKM. The length of the CDR3 is 14 residues. The ends were cut back, 7 bases at V and 0 bases at J, with 10 bases in the middle.

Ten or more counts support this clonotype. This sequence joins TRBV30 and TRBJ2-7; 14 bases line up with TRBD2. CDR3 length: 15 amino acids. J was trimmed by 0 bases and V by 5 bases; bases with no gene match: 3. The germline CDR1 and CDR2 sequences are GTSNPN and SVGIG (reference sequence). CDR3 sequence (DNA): TGTGCCTGGTCAGGGACTAGCGGGAGCTCCTACGAGCAGTACTTC. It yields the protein CAWSGTSGSSYEQYF.

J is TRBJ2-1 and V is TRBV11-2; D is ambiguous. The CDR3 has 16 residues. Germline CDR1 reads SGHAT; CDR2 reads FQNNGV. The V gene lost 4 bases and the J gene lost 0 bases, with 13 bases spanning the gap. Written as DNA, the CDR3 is TGTGCCAGCAGCTATGTACAGCTTGCCTCCTACAATGAGCAGTTCTTC. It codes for CASSYVQLASYNEQFF.

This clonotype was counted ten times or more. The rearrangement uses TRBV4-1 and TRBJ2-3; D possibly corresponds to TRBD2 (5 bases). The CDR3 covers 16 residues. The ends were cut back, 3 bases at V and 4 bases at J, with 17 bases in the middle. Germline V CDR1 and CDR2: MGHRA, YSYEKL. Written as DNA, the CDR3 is TGCGCCAGCAGCCACCTTCCGGGGAGTACCCCAGATACGCAGTATTTT. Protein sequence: CASSHLPGSTPDTQYF.

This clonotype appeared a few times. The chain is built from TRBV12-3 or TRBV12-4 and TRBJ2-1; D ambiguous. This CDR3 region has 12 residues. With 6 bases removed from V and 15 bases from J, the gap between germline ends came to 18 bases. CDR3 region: CASSTPNFQLFF. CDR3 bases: TGTGCCAGCAGCACCCCCAACTTCCAGCTGTTCTTC.